This T cell receptor beta chain comes out of a study of PD-1 blockade in classical Hodgkin lymphoma. The overall study: A 3 mg/kg intravenous dose of nivolumab was received by patients every 2 weeks. Whole-study findings and limits: The diversity seen at baseline in complete responders resembled that of newly diagnosed patients.

Every one of the patients relapsed after autologous stem cell transplantation (brentuximab vedotin exposure was variable). This clone turned up a few times. The antigen is undetermined. V was cut by 6 bases and J by 7 bases, with 9 bases left in between. Germline V gene sequence: CDR1 MNHNS, CDR2 SASEGT. The CDR3 is 11 residues long. Assay used: immunoSEQ multiplex PCR; TCRdb lists only in-frame clones, some missing. The profile shows about 35,000 clones, less than 85% of them singletons. The source of this sequence is a human donor with classical Hodgkin lymphoma. The chain joins TRBV6-1 to TRBJ1-2; D remains unclear. The specimen was peripheral blood mononuclear cells (PBMCs), collected before the second cycle of nivolumab. CDR3 residues: CASSPLFGYTF. The CDR3 nucleotides read TGTGCCAGCAGCCCGTTATTTGGCTACACCTTC.